The clone carrying this TCR beta chain was observed a handful of times. Its specificity is not known. This specimen belongs to a study of human T cells and chemical hapten exposure. Germline values: CDR1 KGHSH, CDR2 LQKENI. Trimming took 1 base from V and 8 from J, leaving 3 bases between them. This CDR3 region has 11 residues. TCRdb analysed the RACE reads with MiXCR anew, one entry per CDR3 protein. The data show tens of thousands of distinct CDR3 sequences, with approximately 11% seen just once and approximately 0.99% held by the top ten. Time point: patch test 3, about 24 weeks after DPC sensitization. Treatment given: therapeutic diphenylcyclopropenone sensitization with weekly scalp DPC. Notes on the study in general: No change in TCRs above 1 in 1000 frequency was produced by DPC sensitization.

The clonotype was recovered from a woman between 25 and 40 years old with alopecia areata. Some clones in this sample may be carry-over from other donors' samples. The rearrangement joins TRBV18 to TRBJ2-4; D call uncertain. Sequencing used whole blood, obtained in connection with sensitization to the hapten diphenylcyclopropenone (DPC). This chain's CDR3 is CASSPQDIQYF. CDR3 in DNA: TGTGCCAGCTCACCACAGGACATTCAGTACTTC.